The entry below gives a single TCR beta chain sequence along with its context. It lacks a known antigen. No quality values exist for individual bases; no much larger clone is one base distant. The CDR3 runs 13 residues from the cysteine to the phenylalanine. CDR3 DNA is the only sequence kept; it has 39 bases, read in frame from the first base. Trimming costs V 10 bases and J 5 bases, and their ends lie 14 bases apart. CDR1 and CDR2, looked up from the germline V gene, are MGHDK and SYGVNS. This sample is part of a study of Graves' ophthalmopathy and Graves' hyperthyroidism listed by TCRdb under 2018. About the full investigation: Peripheral blood was collected before any treatment was given, at the time of initial diagnosis. The study used signatures of the TCR beta repertoire to tell Graves' ophthalmopathy apart from Graves' hyperthyroidism and to predict which patients would progress to ophthalmopathy. In total, some 140 blood samples were TCR-sequenced: some 40 ophthalmopathy, approximately 80 hyperthyroidism and roughly 17 hyperthyroidism-to-ophthalmopathy patients. A discovery set of about a hundred patients (43 ophthalmopathy, around 57 stable hyperthyroidism) was enrolled to explore V-J signatures distinguishing ophthalmopathy from hyperthyroidism. An independent validation cohort was composed of fewer than 20 hyperthyroidism patients and around 16 patients who later progressed from hyperthyroidism to ophthalmopathy. In over 5 hyperthyroidism patients, the T-cell repertoire of thyroid tissue was compared with the T-cell repertoire of blood. Once sampling was done, hyperthyroidism patients were given methimazole at a starting dose of 30 mg daily, while ophthalmopathy patients were given high-dose intravenous methylprednisolone. Overall results and qualifications from the work: In cross-validation, the 13-signature model distinguished ophthalmopathy from stable hyperthyroidism with about 90% sensitivity and around 81% specificity, and in the test set the corresponding values were roughly 80% and 76%. No statistical method was used to set the sample size in advance, and the investigators knew which group each participant was assigned to. Most expanded thyroid clonotypes with a frequency above 0.001 also appeared in blood, which suggests that blood repertoires may reflect the immune response in the thyroid. In validation, the model predicted ophthalmopathy progression with nearly 71% sensitivity and roughly 72% specificity; 12 predicted patients were CT-confirmed with GO in a median of approximately 6.5 months.

The ophthalmopathy patients had moderately to severely active disease, with a Clinical Activity Score of 3 or higher, a NOSPECS grade of 4 or higher, and a disease duration of less than 3 months. Patients with other autoimmune diseases, uncontrolled infections, pregnancy or lactation were excluded from the study. Clinical symptoms, serum thyroxine, TRAb, thyroid ultrasound and orbital computed tomography formed the basis of the diagnosis. PBMCs were isolated from more than 8 ml of fresh peripheral blood by Ficoll-Paque density gradient centrifugation. Total RNA was extracted with Trizol reagent and quality-checked on an Agilent 2100 Bioanalyzer. TCR beta CDR3 regions were amplified from RNA transcripts for repertoire sequencing. A first-round RT-PCR used HTBI primers with the Qiagen OneStep RT-PCR kit, followed by a second-round multiplex PCR, size selection and purification. Libraries were sequenced on an Illumina HiSeq2000 using paired-end 100 bp reads. The authors' pipeline ran thus. SOAPnuke was used for read processing, and reads with adapters, uncalled bases, a mean Phred below 15, or no exact constant-primer or identifier match were discarded. COPE v1.2.5 was used to merge the high-quality paired reads. Clonotypes were defined as unique nucleotide sequences and were aligned to IMGT TRB V, D and J references using MiTCR v1.1. The analysis was limited to V-J combinations with a frequency above 0.0001, which together covered 99.2% of the repertoires. A TCR clonal expansion and chaos score per V-J combination was defined as the ratio of F50 clonal expansion to chaos observed in the TCRdist matrix. Features were reduced by Welch's t-statistics and random forest to 10 to 15 V-J combinations, which fed a naive Bayes classifier. The Morisita-Horn index was used to measure how similar the thyroid and blood repertoires were. TCRdb reanalyzed the raw reads on its own, using fastp at Q25 for trimming and MiXCR for clone calling, and kept in-frame beta chains. Records with the same CDR3 protein are collapsed into one entry carrying the most frequent genes and DNA. V and J calls and clone size were set by TCRdb, not the authors. Across this sample there are 200,000 to 300,000 distinct CDR3 sequences, with around 42% seen only once. The ten biggest clones cover approximately 51% of the sample.

This sequence uses TRBV25-1 and TRBJ1-4; the D gene is not confidently resolved. This sequence was found in an adult man with Graves' ophthalmopathy. The sample consisted of peripheral blood. The bases are TGTGCCACCCGACCGGGCGCCAATGAAAAACTGTTTTTT. Translated, it reads CATRPGANEKLFF.